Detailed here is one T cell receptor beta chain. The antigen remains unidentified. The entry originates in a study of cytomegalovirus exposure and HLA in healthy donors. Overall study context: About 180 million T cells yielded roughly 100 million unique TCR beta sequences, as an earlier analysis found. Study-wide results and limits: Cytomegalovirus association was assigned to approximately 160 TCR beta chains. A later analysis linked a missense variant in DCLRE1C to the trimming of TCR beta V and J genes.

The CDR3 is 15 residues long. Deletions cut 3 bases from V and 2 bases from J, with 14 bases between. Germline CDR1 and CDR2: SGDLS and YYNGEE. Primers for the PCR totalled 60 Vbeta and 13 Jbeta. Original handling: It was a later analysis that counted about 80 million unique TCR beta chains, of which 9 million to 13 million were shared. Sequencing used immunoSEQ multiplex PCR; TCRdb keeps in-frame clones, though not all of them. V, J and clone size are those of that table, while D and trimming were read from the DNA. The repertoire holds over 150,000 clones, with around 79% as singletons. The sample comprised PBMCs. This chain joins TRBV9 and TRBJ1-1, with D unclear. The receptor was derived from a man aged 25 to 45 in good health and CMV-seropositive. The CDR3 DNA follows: TGTGCCAGCAGCGGAATGGAGGCCTCTAACACTGAAGCTTTCTTT. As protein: CASSGMEASNTEAFF.